These 29 T cell receptor beta chains were sequenced from one sample in a study of blood T cell repertoires in COVID-19. Sequencing used immunoSEQ multiplex PCR; TCRdb keeps in-frame clones, though not all of them. The sample lists under 350,000 clones; 70% to 90% were seen once. Sample: peripheral blood. Receptor source: a woman aged 70-85 years with acute or convalescent COVID-19.

This sequence joins TRBV2 and TRBJ2-5; 9 nucleotides match TRBD2. V was clipped by 8 bases and J by 4 bases; unmatched bases: 11. This CDR3 contains 15 residues. Germline assignment: CDR1 SNHLY and CDR2 FYNNEI. The CDR3: CASQKGSGGRETQYF. CDR3 DNA sequence: TGTGCCAGCCAGAAGGGCAGCGGGGGGCGAGAGACCCAGTACTTC.

J is TRBJ1-2 and V is TRBV18, with 7 positions matching TRBD1. Unmatched junction bases numbered 7, after V lost 3 bases and J lost 6 bases. The CDR3 is 14 amino acids. Looked up from germline, CDR1 is KGHSH and CDR2 is LQKENI. In nucleotides, the CDR3 is TGTGCCAGCTCACCTCGGGACAGTACTGATGGCTACACCTTC. It yields the protein CASSPRDSTDGYTF.

The rearrangement joins TRBV6-6 to TRBJ2-2; possibly TRBD2 for D (5 bases). Per germline, CDR1 MNHNY and CDR2 SVGAGI (reference sequence). This CDR3 has 13 residues. Trimming pared 8 bases from V and 9 bases from J, leaving 16 bases between. CDR3 DNA sequence: TGTGCCAGCGGGAGAGACAATCTGCGGGAGCTGTTTTTT. Translated, it gives CASGRDNLRELFF.

There are a few counts of this clone. The J gene is TRBJ1-1, the V gene TRBV2, with D possibly matching TRBD1 (5 bases). This CDR3 is built from 14 residues. Deletions cut 6 bases from V and 6 bases from J, with 17 bases between. Germline CDR1 is SNHLY and CDR2 is FYNNEI. In DNA, the CDR3 is TGTGCCAGCAGATTAATAGATCAGGGCCCTGAAGCTTTCTTT. It translates to CASRLIDQGPEAFF.

V gene TRBV19 combines with J gene TRBJ2-7; 8 nucleotides agree with TRBD1. The junction had 14 bases not matched to a gene; V was cut back by 7 bases and J by 6 bases. The length of the CDR3 is 15 residues. Per the germline V gene, CDR1 is LNHDA and CDR2 is SQIVND (reference sequence). CDR3 protein: CASKITGQGAGEQYF. For the CDR3, the DNA is TGTGCCAGTAAGATTACTGGACAGGGAGCGGGCGAGCAGTACTTC.

V and J are TRBV5-5 and TRBJ1-6, with 9 bases aligning to TRBD1. With V trimmed by 2 bases and J by 10 bases, 4 bases remained unmatched. The CDR3 is 14 amino acids. Germline V gene lookup returns CDR1 SGHKS and CDR2 YYEKEE (reference sequence). The CDR3 DNA sequence: TGTGCCAGCAGCTTTACCGGGACAGGGTCACCCCTCCACTTT. Its translation is CASSFTGTGSPLHF.

This clone was counted once. The chain combines TRBV30 with TRBJ2-6; D may be TRBD1 (7 bases). The CDR3 consists of 19 residues. V lost 3 bases to trimming and J lost 0 bases, with 21 bases between them. Per germline, CDR1 GTSNPN and CDR2 SVGIG (reference sequence). CDR3 DNA: TGTGCCTGGAGAGCTTTTCAGGGGGACTTTATCTCTGGGGCCAACGTCCTGACTTTC. Its translation: CAWRAFQGDFISGANVLTF.

The chain carries TRBV30 and TRBJ1-6, with 7 bases matching TRBD1. The CDR3 runs to 13 residues. Germline values: CDR1 GTSNPN, CDR2 SVGIG (reference sequence). V lost 3 bases, J lost 7 bases, and 3 bases stayed unmatched. The CDR3 reads CAWRSRGNSPLHF. The DNA of the CDR3 is TGTGCCTGGAGGAGCAGGGGGAATTCACCCCTCCACTTT.

The chain employs TRBV5-1 and TRBJ1-1; TRBD1 is a possible D gene (6 bases). Trimming removed 0 bases at V and 10 bases at J, with 13 bases between. The germline CDR1 and CDR2 sequences are SGHRS and YFSETQ. This CDR3 has 13 amino acids. Here the CDR3 DNA reads TGCGCCAGCAGCTTGGCCAGGGGCCCGGGAGCTTTCTTT. Its translation is CASSLARGPGAFF.

The chain links TRBV2 to TRBJ1-4; 8 bases agree with TRBD1. The CDR3 extends over 14 amino acids. Germline CDR1 reads SNHLY; CDR2 reads FYNNEI. The V and J ends lost 3 bases and 7 bases, in that order; junction bases with no gene match: 4. The CDR3 reads CASSEDRAAEKLFF. The CDR3 bases are TGTGCCAGCAGTGAGGACAGGGCGGCTGAAAAACTGTTTTTT. Using reference TRBV2 and TRBJ1-4 for the parts outside the CDR3, the full variable domain is EPEVTQTPSHQVTQMGQEVILRCVPISNHLYFYWYRQILGQKVEFLVSFYNNEISEKSEIFDDQFSVERPDGSNFTLKIRSTKLEDSAMYFCASSEDRAAEKLFFGSGTQLSVL.

The V call is TRBV6-1, the J call TRBJ1-5, with unresolved D. The germline CDR1 and CDR2 sequences are MNHNS and SASEGT. The V gene lost 2 bases and the J gene lost 0 bases, with 8 bases spanning the gap. The CDR3 length is 15 residues. CDR3 loop: CASSESRYSNQPQHF. The CDR3 coding sequence is TGTGCCAGCAGTGAAAGCCGTTATAGCAATCAGCCCCAGCATTTT.

The J gene is TRBJ2-2, the V gene TRBV13, with 7 bases that match TRBD2. Per germline, CDR1 PRHDT and CDR2 FYEKMQ (reference sequence). V trimming: 8 bases; J trimming: 5 bases; junction bases outside the gene matches: 8. The CDR3 length is 14 residues. CDR3 in DNA: TGTGCCAGCGAACGACGGGGGGAGACCGGGGAGCTGTTTTTT. This codes for CASERRGETGELFF.

The sample holds a few counts of this clone. The CDR3 spells CASSWTGYQETQYF. CDR3 sequence (DNA): TGTGCCAGCAGCTGGACAGGGTACCAAGAGACCCAGTACTTC. The gene calls are TRBV3-1 (or the pseudogene TRBV3-2) and TRBJ2-5; 8 bases line up with TRBD1. The ends lost 5 bases at V and 0 bases at J; junction bases unmatched: 2. The CDR3 covers 14 residues. Germline CDR1 is LGHDT and CDR2 is YNNKEL (reference sequence).

This clone was seen a single time. The chain recombines TRBV5-1 with TRBJ2-5; 13 bases line up with TRBD2. Germline lookup yields CDR1 SGHRS and CDR2 YFSETQ. The CDR3 is 17 amino acids. V lost 4 bases to trimming and J lost 5 bases; unmatched junction nucleotides: 11. CDR3 in amino acids: CASSPGTSGDLRETQYF. In nucleotides, the CDR3 is TGCGCCAGCAGCCCGGGGACTAGCGGGGACCTAAGGGAGACCCAGTACTTC.

This chain connects TRBV2 to TRBJ1-2; 9 bases are shared with TRBD1. This CDR3 has 15 amino acids. Unmatched junction bases numbered 5, after V lost 6 bases and J lost 0 bases. Germline values: CDR1 SNHLY, CDR2 FYNNEI. The chain's CDR3 is CASSGNRGPNYGYTF. CDR3 nucleotide sequence: TGTGCCAGCAGCGGAAACAGGGGGCCTAACTATGGCTACACCTTC.

The chain links TRBV5-1 to TRBJ2-7; 13 bases align to TRBD2. Per the germline V gene, CDR1 is SGHRS and CDR2 is YFSETQ. This CDR3 contains 16 residues. V lost 4 bases and J lost 4; bases outside the gene matches: 8. Here the CDR3 DNA reads TGCGCCAGCAGCGCCACCGGGACTAGCGGGGTGTACGAGCAGTACTTC. Residues: CASSATGTSGVYEQYF.

The V call is TRBV6-1, the J call TRBJ1-2; D gene uncertain. This CDR3 has 11 amino acids. CDR1 and CDR2 from the germline V gene are MNHNS and SASEGT. The germline V and J ends were trimmed by 2 bases and 14 bases, with 12 bases remaining between them. CDR3 residues: CASSEHKGGTF. CDR3 DNA sequence: TGTGCCAGCAGTGAACATAAGGGAGGGACCTTC.

The J gene is TRBJ1-1, the V gene TRBV2, with TRBD1 identical over 7 bases. V gave up 6 bases and J gave up 7 bases; unmatched junction bases: 5. Germline V gives CDR1 SNHLY, CDR2 FYNNEI. This CDR3 is 12 amino acids long. Here the CDR3 reads CASRDDRVEAFF. CDR3 nucleotides: TGTGCCAGCAGGGACGACAGGGTTGAAGCTTTCTTT. Using reference TRBV2 and TRBJ1-1 for the parts outside the CDR3, the full variable domain is EPEVTQTPSHQVTQMGQEVILRCVPISNHLYFYWYRQILGQKVEFLVSFYNNEISEKSEIFDDQFSVERPDGSNFTLKIRSTKLEDSAMYFCASRDDRVEAFFGQGTRLTVV.

The V call is TRBV6-1, the J call TRBJ1-3; D uncertain. V was pared by 3 bases and J by 0 bases, with 12 bases between. Per the germline V gene, CDR1 is MNHNS and CDR2 is SASEGT. The CDR3 consists of 16 residues. CDR3 residues: CASSDAGTRSGNTIYF. In DNA, the CDR3 is TGTGCCAGCAGTGACGCGGGTACTCGCTCTGGAAACACCATATATTTT.

The chain employs TRBV9 and TRBJ2-2, with 8 bases lining up with TRBD2. V lost 0 bases, J lost 5 bases, and 6 bases stayed unmatched. Germline V gene data show CDR1 as SGDLS and CDR2 as YYNGEE. The CDR3 has 16 amino acids. Here the CDR3 reads CASSVDAGLVTGELFF. The CDR3 DNA sequence: TGTGCCAGCAGCGTAGACGCGGGACTAGTAACCGGGGAGCTGTTTTTT.

This chain joins TRBV30 and TRBJ2-7; tentatively, D is TRBD2 (6 bases). This CDR3 comprises 13 residues. Trimming left V 2 bases short and J 4 bases short, with 12 bases between. The germline V gene has CDR1 GTSNPN and CDR2 SVGIG (reference sequence). The CDR3 DNA reads TGTGCCTGGAGTTGGGGGGTCTCATACGAGCAGTACTTC. Translation: CAWSWGVSYEQYF.

The CDR3 sequence is CASSYNRGSNQPQHF. CDR3 nucleotide sequence: TGTGCCAGCAGTTATAACAGGGGCAGCAATCAGCCCCAGCATTTT. V is TRBV6-4 and J is TRBJ1-5; 7 bases line up with TRBD1. J gave up 1 base and V 5 bases, and 5 bases lay outside the gene matches. Looked up from germline, CDR1 is MRHNA and CDR2 is SNTAGT. The CDR3 totals 15 residues.

V usage is TRBV7-9 and J usage is TRBJ1-1, with 8 bases fitting TRBD1. Germline values: CDR1 SEHNR, CDR2 FQNEAQ (reference sequence). The CDR3 runs to 15 residues. V shed 5 bases, J shed 0 bases, and the junction held 5 bases outside the gene matches. The CDR3 DNA reads TGTGCCAGCAGCGGACGGACAGGGATGAACACTGAAGCTTTCTTT. Translation gives CASSGRTGMNTEAFF.

V is TRBV9 and J is TRBJ1-2; D possibly corresponds to TRBD1 (6 bases). The V end was cut by 3 bases, the J end by 7 bases, with 19 bases between. CDR3 size: 15 residues. CDR1 SGDLS and CDR2 YYNGEE come from the germline V gene. The CDR3 DNA sequence: TGTGCCAGCAGCGGATTACAGGGAAGGGTCGGTGGCTACACCTTC. Its translation: CASSGLQGRVGGYTF.

The V call is TRBV7-9, the J call TRBJ1-4; D is possibly TRBD1 (5 bases). The germline V gene encodes CDR1 SEHNR and CDR2 FQNEAQ (reference sequence). The CDR3 totals 17 residues. V was cut by 3 bases and J by 3 bases, with 17 bases left in between. For the CDR3, the DNA is TGTGCCAGCAGCTTTCCCCTTGACAGTAGACCTAATGAAAAACTGTTTTTT. Residues: CASSFPLDSRPNEKLFF.

The chain has TRBV2 and TRBJ1-1, with D possibly TRBD1 on 6 matching bases. CDR3 size: 13 residues. V lost 8 bases and J 3 bases, leaving 13 bases between the germline ends. Looked up from germline, CDR1 is SNHLY and CDR2 is FYNNEI. CDR3 in DNA: TGTGCCAGCGCTTTACAGGGATACACTGAAGCTTTCTTT. This gives the protein CASALQGYTEAFF.

This chain connects TRBV19 to TRBJ2-4; tentatively, D is TRBD1 (6 bases). Germline loops: CDR1 LNHDA, CDR2 SQIVND (reference sequence). CDR3 size: 15 residues. Between the trimmed V and J ends, which lost 3 bases and 8 bases, there was a span of 17 bases. The CDR3 reads CASSIAGARVDIQYF. CDR3 nucleotide sequence: TGTGCCAGTAGTATTGCAGGGGCCCGGGTAGACATTCAGTACTTC.

The chain couples TRBV19 to TRBJ2-2; D gene ambiguous. Germline values: CDR1 LNHDA, CDR2 SQIVND (reference sequence). Trimming removed 4 bases at V and 1 base at J, with 13 bases between. The CDR3 is made up of 16 amino acids. This chain's CDR3 is CASSKGTTLNTGELFF. DNA of the CDR3: TGTGCCAGTAGTAAAGGTACTACCCTGAACACCGGGGAGCTGTTTTTT.

This clone was found a few times. The rearrangement uses TRBV7-8 and TRBJ1-1; tentative D call: TRBD1 (5 bases). The CDR3 extends over 13 amino acids. Per germline, CDR1 SGHVS and CDR2 FQNEAQ. V lost 2 bases to trimming and J lost 4 bases, with 8 bases between them. CDR3 loop: CASSLFQGTEAFF. CDR3 DNA: TGTGCCAGCAGCTTATTTCAGGGCACTGAAGCTTTCTTT.